Sequencing of this TCR beta chain was carried out in a study of beta chain features in type 1 diabetes. There are a few counts of this clone. Antigen unknown. J gave up 2 bases and V 3 bases, and 1 base lay outside the gene matches. CDR1 and CDR2 (germline): SGHTA, FQGNSA. The CDR3 loop spans 14 amino acids. Study-wide results and limits: Amplification by PCR could prefer shorter templates, with the same effect in patients and controls.

Reverse transcription of all isolated RNA meant that expressed TCRB transcripts were sequenced. TCRdb's table, derived via immunoSEQ multiplex PCR, lists solely in-frame clones and lacks some. The repertoire holds about 150,000 clones, about 9.8% seen once, with 2% to 3% in the top ten. The clonotype originates from a woman between 18 and 30 years old in good health. The sequencing input was central memory CD4+ T cells from blood. J is TRBJ1-5 and V is TRBV7-2, with 7 positions matching TRBD1. The CDR3 sequence is CASSFQGGNQPQHF. CDR3 coding DNA: TGTGCCAGCAGCTTCCAGGGGGGCAATCAGCCCCAGCATTTT.